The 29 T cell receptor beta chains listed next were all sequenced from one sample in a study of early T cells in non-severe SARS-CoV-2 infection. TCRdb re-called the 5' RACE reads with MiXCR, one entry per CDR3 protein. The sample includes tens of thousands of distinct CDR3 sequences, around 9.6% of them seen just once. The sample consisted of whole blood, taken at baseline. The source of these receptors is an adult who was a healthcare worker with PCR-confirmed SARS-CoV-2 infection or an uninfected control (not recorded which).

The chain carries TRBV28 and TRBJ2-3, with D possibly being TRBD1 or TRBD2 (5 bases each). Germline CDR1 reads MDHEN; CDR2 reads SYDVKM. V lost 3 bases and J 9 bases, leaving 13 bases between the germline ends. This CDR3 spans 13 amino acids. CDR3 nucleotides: TGTGCCAGCAGTTTCACAGGAGGACCCACGCAGTATTTT. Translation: CASSFTGGPTQYF.

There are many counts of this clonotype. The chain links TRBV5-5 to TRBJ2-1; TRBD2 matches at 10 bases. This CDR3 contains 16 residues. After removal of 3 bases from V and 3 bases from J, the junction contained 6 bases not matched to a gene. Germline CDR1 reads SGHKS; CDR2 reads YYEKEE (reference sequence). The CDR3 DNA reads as TGTGCCAGCAGCTCACCGGGACTAGCGAGCTACAATGAGCAGTTCTTC. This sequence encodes CASSSPGLASYNEQFF. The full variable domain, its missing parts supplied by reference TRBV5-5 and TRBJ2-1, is DAGVTQSPTHLIKTRGQQVTLRCSPISGHKSVSWYQQVLGQGPQFIFQYYEKEERGRGNFPDRFSARQFPNYSSELNVNALLLGDSALYLCASSSPGLASYNEQFFGPGTRLTVL.

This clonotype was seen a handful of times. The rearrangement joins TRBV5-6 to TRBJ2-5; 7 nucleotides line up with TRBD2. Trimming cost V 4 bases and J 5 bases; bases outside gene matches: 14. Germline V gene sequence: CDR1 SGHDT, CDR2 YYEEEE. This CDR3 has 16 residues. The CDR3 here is CASSITRLAGSETQYF. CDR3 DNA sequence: TGTGCCAGCAGCATAACTCGACTAGCTGGCTCCGAGACCCAGTACTTC.

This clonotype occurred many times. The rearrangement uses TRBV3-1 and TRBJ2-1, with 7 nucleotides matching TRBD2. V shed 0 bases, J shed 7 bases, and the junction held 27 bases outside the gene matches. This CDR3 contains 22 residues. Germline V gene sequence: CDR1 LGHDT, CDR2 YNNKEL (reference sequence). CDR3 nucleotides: TGTGCCAGCAGCCAAGAGGGGGGAGGGTTTTTATTTCGGGACTTGCTTTTAAATGAGCAGTTCTTC. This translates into CASSQEGGGFLFRDLLLNEQFF.

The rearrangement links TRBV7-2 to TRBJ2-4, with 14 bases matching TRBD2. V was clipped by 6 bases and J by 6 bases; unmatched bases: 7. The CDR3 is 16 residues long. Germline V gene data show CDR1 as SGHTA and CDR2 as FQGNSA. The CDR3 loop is CASSRTSGGQGNIQYF. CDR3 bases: TGTGCCAGCAGTCGGACTAGCGGGGGGCAGGGAAACATTCAGTACTTC.

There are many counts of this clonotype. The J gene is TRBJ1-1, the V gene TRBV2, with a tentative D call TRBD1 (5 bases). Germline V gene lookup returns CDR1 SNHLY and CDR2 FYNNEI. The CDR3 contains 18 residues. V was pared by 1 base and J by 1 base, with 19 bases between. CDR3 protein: CASSEGYLWATENTEAFF. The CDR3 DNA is TGTGCCAGCAGTGAAGGCTACCTGTGGGCGACAGAGAACACTGAAGCTTTCTTT.

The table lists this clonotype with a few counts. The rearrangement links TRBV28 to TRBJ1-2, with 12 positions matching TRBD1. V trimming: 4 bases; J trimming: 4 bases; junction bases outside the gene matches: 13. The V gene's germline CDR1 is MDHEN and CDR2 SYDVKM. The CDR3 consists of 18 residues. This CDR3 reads CASSSYPGQGALGYGYTF. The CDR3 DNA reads TGTGCCAGCAGTTCTTACCCGGGACAGGGGGCCTTAGGCTATGGCTACACCTTC.

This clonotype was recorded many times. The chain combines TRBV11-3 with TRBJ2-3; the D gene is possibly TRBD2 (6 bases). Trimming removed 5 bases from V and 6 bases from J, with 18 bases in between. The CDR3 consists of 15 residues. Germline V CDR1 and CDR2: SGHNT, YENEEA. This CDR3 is CASSLLGGLTDTQYF. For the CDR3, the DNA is TGTGCCAGCAGCCTCCTGGGGGGTCTCACGGATACGCAGTATTTT. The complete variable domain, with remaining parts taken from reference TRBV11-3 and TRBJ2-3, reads EAGVVQSPRYKIIEKKQPVAFWCNPISGHNTLYWYLQNLGQGPELLIRYENEEAVDDSQLPKDRFSAERLKGVDSTLKIQPAELGDSAVYLCASSLLGGLTDTQYFGPGTRLTVL.

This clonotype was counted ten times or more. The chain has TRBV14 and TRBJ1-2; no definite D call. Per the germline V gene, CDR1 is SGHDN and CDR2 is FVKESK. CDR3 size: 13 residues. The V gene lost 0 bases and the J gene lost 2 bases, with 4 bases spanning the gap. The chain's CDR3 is CASSQERNYGYTF. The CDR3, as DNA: TGTGCCAGCAGCCAAGAGAGAAACTATGGCTACACCTTC.

CDR3: CASTPRGRVPSREQYF. In DNA form, the CDR3 reads TGCGCCAGTACCCCCCGGGGGCGGGTCCCCTCGAGGGAGCAGTACTTC. This chain joins TRBV10-1 and TRBJ2-7, with D perhaps given as TRBD1 or TRBD2 (6 bases each). V lost 9 bases, J lost 7 bases, and 28 bases lay in between. Germline V gene sequence: CDR1 WNHNN, CDR2 SYGVQD (reference sequence). There are 16 residues in the CDR3.

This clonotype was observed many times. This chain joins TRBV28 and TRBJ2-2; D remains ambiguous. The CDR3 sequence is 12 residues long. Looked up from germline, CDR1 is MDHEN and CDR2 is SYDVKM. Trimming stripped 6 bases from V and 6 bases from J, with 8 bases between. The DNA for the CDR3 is TGTGCCAGCAGCCGCTCTTCCGGGGAGCTGTTTTTT. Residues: CASSRSSGELFF.

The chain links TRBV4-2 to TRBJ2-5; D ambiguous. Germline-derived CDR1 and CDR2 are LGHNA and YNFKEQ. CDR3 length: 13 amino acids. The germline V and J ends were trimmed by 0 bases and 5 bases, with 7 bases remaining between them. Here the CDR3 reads CASSQESGETQYF. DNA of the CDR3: TGTGCCAGCAGCCAAGAGTCCGGGGAGACCCAGTACTTC.

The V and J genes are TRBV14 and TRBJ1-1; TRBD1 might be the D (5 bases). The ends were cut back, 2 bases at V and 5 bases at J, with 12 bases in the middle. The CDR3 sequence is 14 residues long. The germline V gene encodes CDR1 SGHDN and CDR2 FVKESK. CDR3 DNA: TGTGCCAGCAGCCAAACGTCAGGGTATACTGAAGCTTTCTTT. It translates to CASSQTSGYTEAFF. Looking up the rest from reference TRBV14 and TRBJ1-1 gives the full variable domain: EAGVTQFPSHSVIEKGQTVTLRCDPISGHDNLYWYRRVMGKEIKFLLHFVKESKQDESGMPNNRFLAERTGGTYSTLKVQPAELEDSGVYFCASSQTSGYTEAFFGQGTRLTVV.

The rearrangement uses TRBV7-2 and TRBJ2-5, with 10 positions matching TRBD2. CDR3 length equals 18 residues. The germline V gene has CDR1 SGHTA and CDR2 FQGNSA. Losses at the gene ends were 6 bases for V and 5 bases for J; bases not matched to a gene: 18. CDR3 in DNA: TGTGCCAGCAGTCTTGGGAATTTAGCGGGGGGTCCCCAGGAGACCCAGTACTTC. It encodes CASSLGNLAGGPQETQYF.

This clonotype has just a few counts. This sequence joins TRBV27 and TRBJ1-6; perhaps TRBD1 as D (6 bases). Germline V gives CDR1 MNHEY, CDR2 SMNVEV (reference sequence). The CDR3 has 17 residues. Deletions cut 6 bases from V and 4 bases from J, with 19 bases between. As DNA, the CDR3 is TGTGCCAGCAGCCCCTCCACTGGACAGACTTATAATTCACCCCTCCACTTT. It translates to CASSPSTGQTYNSPLHF.

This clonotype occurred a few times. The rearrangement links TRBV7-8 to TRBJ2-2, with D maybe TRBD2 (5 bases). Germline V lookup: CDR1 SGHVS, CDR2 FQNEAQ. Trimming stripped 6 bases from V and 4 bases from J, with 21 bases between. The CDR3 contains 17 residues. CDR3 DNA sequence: TGTGCCAGCAGTCCCCTGATGACATCGAGGGTCACCGGGGAGCTGTTTTTT. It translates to CASSPLMTSRVTGELFF.

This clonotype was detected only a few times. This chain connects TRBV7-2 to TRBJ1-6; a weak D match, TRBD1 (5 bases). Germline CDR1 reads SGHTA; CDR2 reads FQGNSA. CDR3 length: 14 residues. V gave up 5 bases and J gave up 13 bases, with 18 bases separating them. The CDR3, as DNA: TGTGCCAGCAGCCTCGAGGGCGGGGCTTCTCCCCTCCACTTT. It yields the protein CASSLEGGASPLHF. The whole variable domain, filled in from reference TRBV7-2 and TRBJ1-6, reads GAGVSQSPSNKVTEKGKDVELRCDPISGHTALYWYRQSLGQGLEFLIYFQGNSAPDKSGLPSDRFSAERTGGSVSTLTIQRTQQEDSAVYLCASSLEGGASPLHFGNGTRLTVT.

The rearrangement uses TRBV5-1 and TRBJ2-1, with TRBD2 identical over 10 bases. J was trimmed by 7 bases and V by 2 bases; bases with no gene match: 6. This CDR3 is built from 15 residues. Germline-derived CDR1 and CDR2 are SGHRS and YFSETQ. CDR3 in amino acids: CASSFASGGNNEQFF. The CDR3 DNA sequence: TGCGCCAGCAGCTTCGCTAGCGGGGGTAATAATGAGCAGTTCTTC.

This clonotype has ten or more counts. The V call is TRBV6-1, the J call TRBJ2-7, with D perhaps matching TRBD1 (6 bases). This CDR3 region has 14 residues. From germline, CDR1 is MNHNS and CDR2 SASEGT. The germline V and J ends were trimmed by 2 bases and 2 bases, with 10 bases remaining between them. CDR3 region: CASSEWHRAYEQYF. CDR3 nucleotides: TGTGCCAGCAGTGAATGGCACAGGGCCTACGAGCAGTACTTC.

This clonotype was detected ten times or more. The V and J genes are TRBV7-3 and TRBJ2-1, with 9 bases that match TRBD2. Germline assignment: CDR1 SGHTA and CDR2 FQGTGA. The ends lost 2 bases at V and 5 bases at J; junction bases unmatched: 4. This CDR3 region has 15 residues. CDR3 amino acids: CASSLGLAGHNEQFF. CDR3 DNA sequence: TGTGCCAGCAGCTTAGGCCTAGCGGGACACAATGAGCAGTTCTTC.

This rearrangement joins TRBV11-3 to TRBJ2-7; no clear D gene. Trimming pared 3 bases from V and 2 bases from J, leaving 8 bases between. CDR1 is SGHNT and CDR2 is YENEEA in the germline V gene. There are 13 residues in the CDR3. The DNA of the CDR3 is TGTGCCAGCAGCTTTGACGGAACCTACGAGCAGTACTTC. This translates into CASSFDGTYEQYF. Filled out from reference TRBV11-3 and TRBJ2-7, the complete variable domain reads EAGVVQSPRYKIIEKKQPVAFWCNPISGHNTLYWYLQNLGQGPELLIRYENEEAVDDSQLPKDRFSAERLKGVDSTLKIQPAELGDSAVYLCASSFDGTYEQYFGPGTRLTVT.

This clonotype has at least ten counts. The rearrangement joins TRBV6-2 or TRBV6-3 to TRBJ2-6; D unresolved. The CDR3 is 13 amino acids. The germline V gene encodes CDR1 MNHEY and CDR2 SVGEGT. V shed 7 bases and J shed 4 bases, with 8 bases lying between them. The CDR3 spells CASIRRGANVLTF. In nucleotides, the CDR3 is TGTGCCAGCATCCGACGGGGGGCCAACGTCCTGACTTTC.

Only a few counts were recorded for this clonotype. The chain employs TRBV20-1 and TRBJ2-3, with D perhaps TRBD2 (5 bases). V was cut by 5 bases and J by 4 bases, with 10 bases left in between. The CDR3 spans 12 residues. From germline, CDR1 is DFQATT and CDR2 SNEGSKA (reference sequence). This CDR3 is CSAPAGADTQYF. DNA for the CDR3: TGCAGTGCTCCTGCGGGCGCAGATACGCAGTATTTT.

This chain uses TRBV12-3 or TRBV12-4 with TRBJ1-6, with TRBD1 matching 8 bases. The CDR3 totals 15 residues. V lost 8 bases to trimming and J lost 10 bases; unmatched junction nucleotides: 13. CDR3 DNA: TGTGCCAGCGGTCCGCGGACAGGGTCATGGTCACCCCTCCACTTT. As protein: CASGPRTGSWSPLHF.

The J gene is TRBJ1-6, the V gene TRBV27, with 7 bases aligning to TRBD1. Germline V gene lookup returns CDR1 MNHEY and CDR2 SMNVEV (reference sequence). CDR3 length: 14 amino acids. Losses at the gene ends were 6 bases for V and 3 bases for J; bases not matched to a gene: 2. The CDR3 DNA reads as TGTGCCAGCAGGTGGGACAGCTATAATTCACCCCTCCACTTT. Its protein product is CASRWDSYNSPLHF.

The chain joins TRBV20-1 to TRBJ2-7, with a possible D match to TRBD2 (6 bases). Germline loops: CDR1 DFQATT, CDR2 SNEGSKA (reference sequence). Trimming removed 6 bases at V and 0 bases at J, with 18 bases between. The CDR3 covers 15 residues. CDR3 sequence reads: CSASTADGSSYEQYF. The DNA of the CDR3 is TGCAGTGCCTCCACCGCCGACGGGAGCTCCTACGAGCAGTACTTC.

The chain's CDR3 is CASSLQAIQETQYF. CDR3 bases: TGTGCCAGCAGCCTACAGGCGATCCAAGAGACCCAGTACTTC. The V and J genes are TRBV5-6 and TRBJ2-5; a weak D match, TRBD1 (5 bases). Trimming left V 4 bases short and J 1 base short, with 11 bases between. This CDR3 contains 14 residues. CDR1 and CDR2 (germline): SGHDT, YYEEEE.

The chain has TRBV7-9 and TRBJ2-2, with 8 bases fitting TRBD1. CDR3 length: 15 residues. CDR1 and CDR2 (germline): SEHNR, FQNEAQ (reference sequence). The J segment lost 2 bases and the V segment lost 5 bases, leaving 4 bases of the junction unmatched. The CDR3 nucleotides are TGTGCCAGCAGCCAAGGACAGGGTAACACCGGGGAGCTGTTTTTT. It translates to CASSQGQGNTGELFF.

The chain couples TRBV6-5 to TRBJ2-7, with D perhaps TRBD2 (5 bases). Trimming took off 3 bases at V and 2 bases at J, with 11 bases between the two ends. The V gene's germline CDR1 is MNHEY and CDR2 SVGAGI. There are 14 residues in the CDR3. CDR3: CASSYYERPYEQYF. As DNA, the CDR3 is TGTGCCAGCAGTTATTACGAGCGGCCCTACGAGCAGTACTTC.